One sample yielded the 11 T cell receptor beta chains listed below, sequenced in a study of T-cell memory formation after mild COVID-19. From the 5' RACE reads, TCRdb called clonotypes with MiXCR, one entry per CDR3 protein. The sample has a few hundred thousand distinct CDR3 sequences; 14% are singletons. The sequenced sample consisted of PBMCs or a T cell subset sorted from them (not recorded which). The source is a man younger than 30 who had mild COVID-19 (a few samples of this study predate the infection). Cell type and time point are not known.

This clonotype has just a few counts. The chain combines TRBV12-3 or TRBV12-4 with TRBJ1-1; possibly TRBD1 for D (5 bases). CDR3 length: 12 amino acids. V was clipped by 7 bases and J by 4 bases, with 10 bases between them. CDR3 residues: CASTLQGTEAFF. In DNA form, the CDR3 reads TGTGCCAGCACTCTTCAGGGCACTGAAGCTTTCTTT.

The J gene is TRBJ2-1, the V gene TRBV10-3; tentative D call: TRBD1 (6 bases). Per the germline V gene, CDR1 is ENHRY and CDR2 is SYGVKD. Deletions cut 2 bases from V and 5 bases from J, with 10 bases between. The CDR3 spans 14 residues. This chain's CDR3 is CAISEEGTNNEQFF. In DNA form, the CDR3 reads TGTGCCATCAGTGAGGAGGGGACAAACAATGAGCAGTTCTTC.

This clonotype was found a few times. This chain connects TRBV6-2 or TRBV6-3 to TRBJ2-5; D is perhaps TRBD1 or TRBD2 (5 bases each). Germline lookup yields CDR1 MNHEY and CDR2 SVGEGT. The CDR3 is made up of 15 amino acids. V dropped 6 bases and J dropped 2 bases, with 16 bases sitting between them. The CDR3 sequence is CASRPGPGRQETQYF. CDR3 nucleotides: TGTGCCAGCAGACCGGGACCTGGACGGCAAGAGACCCAGTACTTC.

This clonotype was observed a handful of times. CDR3 sequence (DNA): TGTGCCAGCAGCTTAGGGATACTGGGAGATACGCAGTATTTT. It translates to CASSLGILGDTQYF. The chain employs TRBV7-3 and TRBJ2-3; no definite D call. Germline V gene lookup returns CDR1 SGHTA and CDR2 FQGTGA. Trimming stripped 2 bases from V and 5 bases from J, with 11 bases between. The CDR3 is 14 residues long.

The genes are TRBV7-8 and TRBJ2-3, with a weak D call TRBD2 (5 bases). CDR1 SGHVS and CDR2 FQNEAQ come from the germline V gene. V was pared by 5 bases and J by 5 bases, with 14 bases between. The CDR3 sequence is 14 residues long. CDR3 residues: CASSPELAGDTQYF. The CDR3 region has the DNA TGTGCCAGCAGCCCCGAGCTAGCAGGAGATACGCAGTATTTT.

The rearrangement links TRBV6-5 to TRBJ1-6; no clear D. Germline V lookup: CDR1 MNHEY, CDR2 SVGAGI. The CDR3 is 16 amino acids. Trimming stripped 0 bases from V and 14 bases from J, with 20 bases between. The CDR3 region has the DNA TGTGCCAGCAGTTACTCGAGAGCCCACCGCCCTCCAACCCTCCACTTT. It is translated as CASSYSRAHRPPTLHF.

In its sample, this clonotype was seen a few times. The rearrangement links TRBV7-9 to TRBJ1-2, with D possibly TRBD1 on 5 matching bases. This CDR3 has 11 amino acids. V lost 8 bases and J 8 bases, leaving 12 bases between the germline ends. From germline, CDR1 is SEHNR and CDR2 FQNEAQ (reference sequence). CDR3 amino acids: CASGEGNGYTF. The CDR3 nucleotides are TGTGCCAGCGGGGAGGGGAACGGCTACACCTTC. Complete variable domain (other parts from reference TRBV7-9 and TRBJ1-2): DTGVSQNPRHKITKRGQNVTFRCDPISEHNRLYWYRQTLGQGPEFLTYFQNEAQLEKSRLLSDRFSAERPKGSFSTLEIQRTEQGDSAMYLCASGEGNGYTFGSGTRLTVV.

Written as DNA, the CDR3 is TGTGCCAGCAGTCCTGCGGGGGTTTCACCAACCACCGGGGAGCTGTTTTTT. It translates to CASSPAGVSPTTGELFF. The chain has TRBV6-5 and TRBJ2-2; 7 bases line up with TRBD2. This CDR3 has 17 amino acids. V lost 5 bases, J lost 4 bases, and 13 bases stayed unmatched. Germline assignment: CDR1 MNHEY and CDR2 SVGAGI.

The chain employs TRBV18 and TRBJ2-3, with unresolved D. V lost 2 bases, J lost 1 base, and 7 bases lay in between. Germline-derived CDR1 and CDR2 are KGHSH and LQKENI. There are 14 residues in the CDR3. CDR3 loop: CASSPVEGTDTQYF. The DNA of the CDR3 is TGTGCCAGCTCACCAGTTGAGGGCACAGATACGCAGTATTTT.

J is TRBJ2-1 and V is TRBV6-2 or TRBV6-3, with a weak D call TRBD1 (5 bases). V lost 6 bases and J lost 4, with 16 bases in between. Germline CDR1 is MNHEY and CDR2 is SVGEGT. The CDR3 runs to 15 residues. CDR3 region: CASSYRHHSYNEQFF. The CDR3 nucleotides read TGTGCCAGCAGCTACAGGCATCACTCGTACAATGAGCAGTTCTTC.

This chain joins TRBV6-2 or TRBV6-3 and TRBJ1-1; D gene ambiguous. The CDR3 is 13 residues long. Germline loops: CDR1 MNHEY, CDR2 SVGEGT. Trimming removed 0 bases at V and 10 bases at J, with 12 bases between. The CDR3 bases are TGTGCCAGCAGTTACTCCCGAGGGTCTCGAGCTTTCTTT. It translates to CASSYSRGSRAFF.